A selection of T cell receptor beta chains follows, all from one sample in a study of memory CD4+ T cells and cytomegalovirus serostatus. Sequencing was performed with immunoSEQ multiplex PCR; in TCRdb, only in-frame clones are kept and a portion is missing. The sample yields around 57,000 clones, about three quarters seen once. The sample consisted of memory CD4+ T cells from blood. Every receptor here comes from an adult in good health and CMV-seronegative. Some clones in this sample may be carry-over from other donors' samples. Both conserved end residues are part of each CDR3. The D gene is left open where the match is weak. Clone size appears in some rows only: once, few, many, or a class for an expanded clone.

CDR3,DNA,J,size,V,D
CASSTGTKQFF,TGTGCCAGTAGTACCGGGACCAAGCAGTTCTTC,TRBJ2-1,NA,TRBV19,NA
CASSSWDGPQETQYF,TGTGCCAGCAGCTCCTGGGACGGACCCCAAGAGACCCAGTACTTC,TRBJ2-5,few,TRBV6-6,NA
CASSLTGPSYEQYF,TGTGCCAGCAGCCTGACAGGGCCCTCCTACGAGCAGTACTTC,TRBJ2-7,once,TRBV7-8,TRBD1
CASSPPEGEQFF,TGTGCCAGCTCACCACCGGAGGGTGAGCAGTTCTTC,TRBJ2-1,once,TRBV18,NA
CASSLASTNEKLFF,TGCGCCAGCAGCTTGGCCTCAACTAATGAAAAACTGTTTTTT,TRBJ1-4,NA,TRBV5-1,NA
CASSIEFGRSYEQYF,TGTGCCAGTAGTATAGAGTTCGGCCGCTCCTACGAGCAGTACTTC,TRBJ2-7,NA,TRBV19,NA
CASSLGRYGGVIGYTF,TGTGCCAGCAGCTTAGGACGGTACGGGGGGGTGATAGGCTACACCTTC,TRBJ1-2,NA,TRBV7-8,NA
CASSPGLARADTQYF,TGCGCCAGCAGCCCGGGACTAGCTCGTGCAGATACGCAGTATTTT,TRBJ2-3,NA,TRBV5-1,TRBD2
CASSSSGTNQGTQYF,TGTGCCAGCAGCTCCAGCGGGACGAACCAAGGGACCCAGTACTTC,TRBJ2-5,NA,TRBV7-9,TRBD2
CASSLKGPNLSNQPQHF,TGTGCCAGCAGCCTGAAGGGGCCGAACTTGAGCAATCAGCCCCAGCATTTT,TRBJ1-5,NA,TRBV7-2,NA
CASSLGTGEGEKLFF,TGCGCCAGCAGCCTTGGGACAGGGGAGGGCGAAAAACTGTTTTTT,TRBJ1-4,NA,TRBV5-1,TRBD1
CASSRSSNQPQHF,TGTGCCAGCAGTCGATCAAGCAATCAGCCCCAGCATTTT,TRBJ1-5,few,TRBV7-2,NA
CATMLSSGGANVLTF,TGTGCCACCATGTTGAGTAGTGGAGGGGCCAACGTCCTGACTTTC,TRBJ2-6,NA,TRBV7-9,NA
CASSSKLDSGANVLTF,TGCGCCAGCAGCTCTAAGCTAGACTCTGGGGCCAACGTCCTGACTTTC,TRBJ2-6,NA,TRBV5-1,NA
CASSLEYEQYF,TGCGCCAGCAGCTTGGAGTACGAGCAGTACTTC,TRBJ2-7,NA,TRBV5-1,NA
CASSPPVVGEQCF,TGTGCCAGCTCACCACCGGTTGTAGGCGAGCAGTGCTTC,TRBJ2-7,once,TRBV18,NA
CASSLMSAGGNTGELFF,TGTGCCAGCAGCTTGATGTCGGCGGGAGGGAACACCGGGGAGCTGTTTTTT,TRBJ2-2,NA,TRBV7-6,TRBD2
CASSSPGRALVGPDTQYF,TGTGCCAGCAGCTCCCCCGGCCGGGCCCTCGTTGGCCCAGATACGCAGTATTTT,TRBJ2-3,NA,TRBV7-9,NA
CASSISETSGIINTGELFF,TGTGCCAGTAGTATATCTGAGACTAGCGGTATAATTAACACCGGGGAGCTGTTTTTT,TRBJ2-2,NA,TRBV19,TRBD2
CASSSTQGAYSGANVLTF,TGTGCCAGCAGCTCCACTCAGGGGGCCTACTCTGGGGCCAACGTCCTGACTTTC,TRBJ2-6,NA,TRBV28,TRBD1
CASSLRPNSYNEQFF,TGTGCCAGCAGCCTTAGACCGAACTCCTACAATGAGCAGTTCTTC,TRBJ2-1,NA,TRBV7-9,NA
CASRGDGYEQYF,TGTGCCAGCCGAGGGGACGGCTACGAGCAGTACTTC,TRBJ2-7,medium-sized,TRBV2,NA
CSVTSGRDTQYF,TGCAGCGTTACTAGCGGGAGGGATACGCAGTATTTT,TRBJ2-3,NA,TRBV29-1,TRBD2
CASSPLDTSTNEKLFF,TGTGCCAGCAGCCCCCTGGACACCTCAACTAATGAAAAACTGTTTTTT,TRBJ1-4,NA,TRBV14,NA
CASSYSSWGSETQYF,TGTGCCAGCAGTTACTCGAGTTGGGGGAGTGAGACCCAGTACTTC,TRBJ2-5,NA,TRBV6-5,NA
CSVGRTVYEQYF,TGCAGCGTCGGAAGGACAGTCTACGAGCAGTACTTC,TRBJ2-7,NA,TRBV29-1,NA
CASSSQSNYGYTF,TGCGCCAGCAGCTCACAGTCTAACTATGGCTACACCTTC,TRBJ1-2,NA,TRBV5-1,NA
CASSQAGTVHSPLHF,TGCGCCAGCAGCCAAGCCGGGACAGTCCATTCACCCCTCCACTTT,TRBJ1-6,NA,TRBV4-1,TRBD1
CASRWGTTNSPLHF,TGTGCCAGCCGGTGGGGGACGACCAATTCACCCCTCCACTTT,TRBJ1-6,NA,TRBV27,NA
CASRPDRTEAFF,TGCGCCAGCAGACCTGACAGGACTGAAGCTTTCTTT,TRBJ1-1,NA,TRBV5-1,NA
CATSEGTNTEAFF,TGCGCCACCAGCGAGGGGACGAACACTGAAGCTTTCTTT,TRBJ1-1,NA,TRBV5-1,NA
CSVDNPMNTEAFF,TGCAGCGTTGACAACCCAATGAACACTGAAGCTTTCTTT,TRBJ1-1,NA,TRBV29-1,NA
CASSLNAGTGRETQYF,TGCGCCAGCAGCCTGAACGCCGGGACAGGGAGGGAGACCCAGTACTTC,TRBJ2-5,NA,TRBV5-1,TRBD1
CASSLRRLREQETQYF,TGTGCCAGCAGCTTACGACGCCTCAGGGAACAAGAGACCCAGTACTTC,TRBJ2-5,NA,TRBV7-2,NA
CASSQGQLYGYTF,TGTGCCAGCAGCCAGGGACAACTCTATGGCTACACCTTC,TRBJ1-2,NA,TRBV28,NA
CASSAVTWDNEQFF,TGTGCCAGCAGTGCGGTTACGTGGGACAATGAGCAGTTCTTC,TRBJ2-1,once,TRBV25-1,NA
CASKRTGRANTEAFF,TGTGCCAGCAAACGGACAGGGAGGGCGAACACTGAAGCTTTCTTT,TRBJ1-1,NA,TRBV5-8,TRBD1
CAWSETSVETQYF,TGTGCCTGGAGCGAGACTAGCGTGGAGACCCAGTACTTC,TRBJ2-5,NA,TRBV30,TRBD2
CASSPLLTGNQPQHF,TGCGCCAGCAGCCCCTTGTTGACAGGCAATCAGCCCCAGCATTTT,TRBJ1-5,NA,TRBV4-1,NA
CASSLGDSGYTF,TGTGCCAGCAGCTTAGGTGACTCCGGCTACACCTTC,TRBJ1-2,NA,TRBV7-9,NA
CASSVSGDEQFF,TGTGCCAGCAGTGTAAGTGGCGATGAGCAGTTCTTC,TRBJ2-1,NA,TRBV6-4,NA
CASRTGNQKLFF,TGTGCCAGCAGGACAGGGAATCAAAAACTGTTTTTT,TRBJ1-4,once,TRBV4-2,TRBD1
CASRFLGNSGEQYF,TGTGCCAGCAGATTTCTCGGGAACTCGGGGGAGCAGTACTTC,TRBJ2-7,few,TRBV27,NA
CASSPGFGSGDTQYF,TGTGCCAGCAGTCCGGGATTTGGGTCTGGAGATACGCAGTATTTT,TRBJ2-3,NA,TRBV2,NA
CASSPGGSGRAGYEQYF,TGTGCCAGCAGCCCCGGGGGTAGCGGGAGGGCCGGGTACGAGCAGTACTTC,TRBJ2-7,few,TRBV5-4,TRBD2
CAIRGGDGDTEAFF,TGTGCCATCAGAGGTGGGGATGGGGACACTGAAGCTTTCTTT,TRBJ1-1,NA,TRBV10-3,NA
CASTPAVGGQPQHF,TGTGCCAGCACTCCGGCTGTCGGTGGTCAGCCCCAGCATTTT,TRBJ1-5,once,TRBV28,NA
CASKINLNTEAFF,TGTGCCAGCAAAATTAACCTGAACACTGAAGCTTTCTTT,TRBJ1-1,NA,TRBV2,NA
CAWRAPLEHLETQYF,TGTGCCTGGAGGGCCCCACTCGAGCATCTAGAGACCCAGTACTTC,TRBJ2-5,NA,TRBV30,NA
CASSPVGGYKDNEQFF,TGTGCCAGCTCACCAGTCGGCGGGTATAAGGACAATGAGCAGTTCTTC,TRBJ2-1,NA,TRBV18,NA
CATGQGASYEQYF,TGTGCCACAGGACAGGGGGCCTCCTACGAGCAGTACTTC,TRBJ2-7,NA,TRBV5-6,TRBD1
CSVSRGFDQPQHF,TGCAGCGTCTCCAGGGGTTTCGATCAGCCCCAGCATTTT,TRBJ1-5,few,TRBV29-1,NA
CAWSAGGGEKLFF,TGTGCCTGGAGTGCCGGAGGGGGTGAAAAACTGTTTTTT,TRBJ1-4,NA,TRBV30,NA
CASSSTGARRETQYF,TGTGCCAGCAGCTCGACAGGGGCCCGGAGAGAGACCCAGTACTTC,TRBJ2-5,NA,TRBV7-6,TRBD1
CASSQVVVTGELFF,TGCGCCAGCAGCCAAGTTGTCGTCACCGGGGAGCTGTTTTTT,TRBJ2-2,NA,TRBV4-3,NA